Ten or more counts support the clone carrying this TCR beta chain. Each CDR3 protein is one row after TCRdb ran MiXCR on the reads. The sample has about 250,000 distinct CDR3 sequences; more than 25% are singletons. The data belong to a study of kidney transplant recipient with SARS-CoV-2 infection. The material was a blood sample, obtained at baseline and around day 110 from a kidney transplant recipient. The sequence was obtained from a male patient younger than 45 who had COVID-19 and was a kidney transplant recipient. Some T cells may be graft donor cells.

CDR3: CATSIYCSTRKTYGYTF. CDR3 bases: TGTGCCACCAGTATTTATTGTAGTACCAGAAAGACCTATGGCTACACCTTC. The chain joins TRBV24-1 to TRBJ1-2; D is unclear. V lost 6 bases to trimming and J lost 4 bases, with 23 bases between them. The CDR3 is 17 amino acids. In germline, CDR1 is KGHDR, CDR2 SFDVKD.